This is a list of T cell receptor beta chains from one sample in a study of CD8 T cells in Susac syndrome. TCRdb re-called the immunoSEQ multiplex PCR reads through MiXCR, storing one row per CDR3 protein. The sample lists over 200,000 distinct CDR3 sequences, over 90% occurring once. Sequencing was done on a sample of CD4+ T cells from PBMCs. The receptors derive from a human donor with multiple sclerosis. Both conserved end residues are part of each CDR3. The order of the fields is D gene, V gene, J gene, clone size, CDR3 DNA, CDR3 protein. D genes are given only for firm matches. The size field is filled for only some rows; it gives once, few, many or a size class.

NA	TRBV7-9	TRBJ1-4	NA	TGTGCCAGCAGCCCGGACTGGGGGGAAAAACTGTTTTTT	CASSPDWGEKLFF
NA	TRBV12-3/TRBV12-4	TRBJ2-7	NA	TGTGCCAGCAGTTTCAACCCCTCTGTGAGCGAGCAGTACTTC	CASSFNPSVSEQYF
TRBD2	TRBV11-1	TRBJ2-1	NA	TGTGCCAGCAGTCTTGCTGCTAGCGGGGTGAACAAGCAGTTCTTC	CASSLAASGVNKQFF
NA	TRBV30	TRBJ2-3	NA	TGTGCCTGGAGTGTACTGAGGCTCCTCACAGATACGCAGTATTTT	CAWSVLRLLTDTQYF
NA	TRBV30	TRBJ1-5	NA	TGTGCCTGGAGTGGGACAGAAAATCAGCCCCAGCATTTT	CAWSGTENQPQHF
NA	TRBV7-3	TRBJ1-1	NA	TGTGCCAGCAGCCCAAGGGGGAGGACACGAGCTTTCTTT	CASSPRGRTRAFF
NA	TRBV5-1	TRBJ2-7	NA	TGCGCCAGCAGCGACACAGGGAGCTCCTACGAGCAGTACTTC	CASSDTGSSYEQYF
NA	TRBV7-9	TRBJ1-1	once	TGTGCCACCTCTGTCCTAAACGACCGGTTT	CATSVLNDRF
TRBD2	TRBV20-1	TRBJ2-1	NA	TGCAGTGCTAGAGATCTCCTAGCGGGGGGGCGCAATGAGCAGTTCTTC	CSARDLLAGGRNEQFF
NA	TRBV29-1	TRBJ1-1	NA	TGCAGCGGGGGGAAAACAGGGACTGAAGCTTTCTTT	CSGGKTGTEAFF
NA	TRBV15	TRBJ2-1	NA	TGTGCCACCAGCAGAGATAATGACGGTAATGAGCAGTTCTTC	CATSRDNDGNEQFF
TRBD1	TRBV29-1	TRBJ1-2	NA	TGCAGCGGTCGGGACAGCAACTATGGCTACACCTTC	CSGRDSNYGYTF
NA	TRBV5-1	TRBJ2-2	NA	TGCGCCAGCAGCCCCGGGACACGGAACACCGGGGAGCTGTTTTTT	CASSPGTRNTGELFF
NA	TRBV4-2	TRBJ2-3	NA	TGTGCCAGCAGCCAGGAGGACGGAAGCACAGATACGCAGTATTTT	CASSQEDGSTDTQYF
NA	TRBV20-1	TRBJ2-3	NA	TGCAGTGCTTACCACCCCGGGGGCCCTATCACAGATACGCAGTATTTT	CSAYHPGGPITDTQYF
NA	TRBV7-9	TRBJ2-3	NA	TGTGCCTTACCCGGGACAAACACAGATACGCAGTATTTT	CALPGTNTDTQYF
NA	TRBV30	TRBJ1-2	NA	TGTGCCTGGAGTGAGGTATCTGGCTATGGCTACACCTTC	CAWSEVSGYGYTF
TRBD1	TRBV7-8	TRBJ2-2	NA	TGTGCCAGCCCCCGGGACAGGGGGCGGGACGGGGAGCTGTTTTTT	CASPRDRGRDGELFF
TRBD2	TRBV29-1	TRBJ2-2	few	TGCAGCGTTGAAGATCAGAGGGGAGGGCCCGGGGAGCTGTTTTTT	CSVEDQRGGPGELFF
NA	TRBV20-1	TRBJ2-1	NA	TGCAGTGCCCGGGGGCAGGGCAGGGCCTCCTACAATGAGCAGTTCTTC	CSARGQGRASYNEQFF
NA	TRBV6-5	TRBJ1-2	once	TGTGCCAGCTTGGCACCCCACTATCGCTACACCTTC	CASLAPHYRYTF
NA	TRBV29-1	TRBJ2-1	NA	TGCAGCGTGCCTACTACCCAACGGCCCTACAATGAGCAGTTCTTC	CSVPTTQRPYNEQFF
NA	TRBV25-1	TRBJ1-6	NA	TGTGCCAGCAGTGTATACAACAGTCCTAATTCACCCCTCCACTTT	CASSVYNSPNSPLHF
NA	TRBV9	TRBJ1-6	NA	TGTGCCAGCAGCGAGGGAGAGGAGTCACCCCTCCACTTT	CASSEGEESPLHF
TRBD1	TRBV9	TRBJ1-2	NA	TGTGCCAGCAGCGTAGCTACGAGGGGGCCCGGCTACACCTTC	CASSVATRGPGYTF
TRBD2	TRBV9	TRBJ2-5	NA	TGTGCCAGCAGCCCGAGGGGACTAGCAGGGCAAGAGACCCAGTACTTC	CASSPRGLAGQETQYF
TRBD1	TRBV30	TRBJ1-2	NA	TGTGCCTGGACAAGACAGGGATCTGATGGCTACACCTTC	CAWTRQGSDGYTF
NA	TRBV12-3/TRBV12-4	TRBJ1-5	few	TGTGCCAGCAGTGCTCAGGTTTTCAATCAGCCCCAGCATTTT	CASSAQVFNQPQHF